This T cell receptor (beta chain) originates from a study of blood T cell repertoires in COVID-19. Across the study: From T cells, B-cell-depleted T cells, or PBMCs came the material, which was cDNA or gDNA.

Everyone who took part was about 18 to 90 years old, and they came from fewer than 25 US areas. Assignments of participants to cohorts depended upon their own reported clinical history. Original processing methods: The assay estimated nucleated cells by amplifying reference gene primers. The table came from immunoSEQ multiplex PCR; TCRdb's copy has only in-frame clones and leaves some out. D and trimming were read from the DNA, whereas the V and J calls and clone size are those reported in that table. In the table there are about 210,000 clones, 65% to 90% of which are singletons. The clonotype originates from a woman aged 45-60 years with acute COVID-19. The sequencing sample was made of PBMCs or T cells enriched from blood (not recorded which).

The DNA for the CDR3 is TGTGCCAGCTCACACGGGACTCCCACGGCAGATACGCAGTATTTT. Amino acid sequence: CASSHGTPTADTQYF. The chain has TRBV18 and TRBJ2-3, with D perhaps matching TRBD2 (6 bases). From germline, CDR1 is KGHSH and CDR2 LQKENI. CDR3 size: 15 residues. V gave up 4 bases and J gave up 4 bases, with 15 bases separating them.